The entry that follows covers one TCR beta chain sequence. This clonotype was seen ten or more times. No cognate antigen has been identified for it. No base quality values were provided; no much bigger clone lies one nucleotide off. Lymph node samples were obtained from the axillary draining lymph nodes of breast cancer patients. This sample was included in a study of breast tumors, draining lymph nodes, adjacent tissues (dated by TCRdb to 2016 to 2017). Broadly, across the study: The study compared TCR beta repertoires across tumor, adjacent nontumor tissue and axillary lymph nodes from breast cancer patients. In human breast cancer, the study set out to assess how tumor, surrounding tissue and draining lymph node repertoires relate to one another and whether T cells might be exchanged between them.

Results the study describes overall, beyond this receptor: Tumor T-cell repertoires showed less diversity than lymph node repertoires and more diversity than nontumor tissue repertoires, and tumor T-cell repertoires showed preferential V and J gene usage. Tumor and nontumor tissue repertoires were found to be significantly more similar in luminal-like than in basal-like breast cancer. The study presented the conclusion that tumor T cells originate in lymph nodes as consistent with a hypothesis, not as something directly demonstrated. The data were considered consistent with the idea that most tumor T cells come from the lymph node and then expand in tumor tissue.

For sequencing, an Illumina HiSeq 2000 was employed. TCR beta chain libraries were generated through multiplex PCR amplification. High-throughput sequencing was used to analyze the amplified TCR beta chain products. The raw public reads went through TCRdb reprocessing: fastp at Q25, MiXCR clone calling, in-frame beta chains kept. Duplicate CDR3 protein sequences are folded into a single record with the most common DNA and genes. This sample comprises roughly 80,000 distinct CDR3 sequences, approximately 20% of them detected only once. The ten largest clones take up over 2% of the sample. A distance of 12 bases separates the germline ends of V and J, which lose 7 bases and 2 bases respectively. The CDR3 runs 14 residues from the cysteine to the phenylalanine. Left in the record is the CDR3 DNA by itself, 42 bases read in frame from the first base.

The sequencing sample was made of axillary lymph node tissue. The TCR originated in a female donor with breast cancer. Some clones in this sample may be carry-over from other donors' samples. The V gene is TRBV12-3 or TRBV12-4 and the J gene is TRBJ1-5, with the D gene too uncertain to name. The CDR3 here reads CASMKRVGNQPQHF. The bases read TGTGCCAGCATGAAAAGGGTTGGCAATCAGCCCCAGCATTTT.